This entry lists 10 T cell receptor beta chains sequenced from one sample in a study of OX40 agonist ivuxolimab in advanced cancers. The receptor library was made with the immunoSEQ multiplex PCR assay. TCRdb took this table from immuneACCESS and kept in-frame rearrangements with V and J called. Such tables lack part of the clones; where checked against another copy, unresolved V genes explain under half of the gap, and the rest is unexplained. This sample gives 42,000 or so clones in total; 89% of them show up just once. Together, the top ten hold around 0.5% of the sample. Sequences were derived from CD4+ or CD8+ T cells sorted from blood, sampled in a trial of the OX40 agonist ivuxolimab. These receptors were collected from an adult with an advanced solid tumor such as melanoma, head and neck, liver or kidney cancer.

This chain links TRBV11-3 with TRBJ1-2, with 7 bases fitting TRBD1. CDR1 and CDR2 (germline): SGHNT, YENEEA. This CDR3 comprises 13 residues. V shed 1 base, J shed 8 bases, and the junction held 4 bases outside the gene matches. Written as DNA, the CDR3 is TGTGCCAGCAGCTTAGTACAGGGGAGAGGCTACACCTTC. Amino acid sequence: CASSLVQGRGYTF.

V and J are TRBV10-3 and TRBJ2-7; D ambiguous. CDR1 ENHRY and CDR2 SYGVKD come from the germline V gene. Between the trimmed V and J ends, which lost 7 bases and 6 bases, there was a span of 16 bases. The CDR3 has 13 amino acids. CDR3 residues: CAINLTPPGEQYF. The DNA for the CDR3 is TGTGCCATCAATCTGACCCCCCCGGGCGAGCAGTACTTC.

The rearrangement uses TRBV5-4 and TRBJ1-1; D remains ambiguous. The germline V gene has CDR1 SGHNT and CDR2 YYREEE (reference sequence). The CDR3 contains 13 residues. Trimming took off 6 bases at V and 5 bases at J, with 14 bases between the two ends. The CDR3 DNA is TGTGCCAGCAACCCCCGGGGTTTGACTGAAGCTTTCTTT. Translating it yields CASNPRGLTEAFF.

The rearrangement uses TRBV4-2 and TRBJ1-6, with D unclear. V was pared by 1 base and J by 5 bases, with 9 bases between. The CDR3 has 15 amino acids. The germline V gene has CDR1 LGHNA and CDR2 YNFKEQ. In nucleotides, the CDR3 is TGTGCCAGCAGCCAAGGACAAGGTGATAATTCACCCCTCCACTTT. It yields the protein CASSQGQGDNSPLHF.

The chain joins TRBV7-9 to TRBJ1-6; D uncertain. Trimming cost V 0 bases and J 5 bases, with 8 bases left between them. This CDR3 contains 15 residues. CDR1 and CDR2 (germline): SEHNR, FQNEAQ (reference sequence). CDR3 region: CASSLASVDNSPLHF. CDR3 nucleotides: TGTGCCAGCAGCTTAGCATCTGTAGATAATTCACCCCTCCACTTT.

The CDR3, as DNA: TGTGCCAGCAGCTTATTGGGTAGACAAGAGACCCAGTACTTC. Its translation is CASSLLGRQETQYF. This chain uses TRBV7-2 with TRBJ2-5, with D unclear. The V end was cut by 2 bases, the J end by 2 bases, with 9 bases between. CDR3 length equals 14 residues. In germline, CDR1 is SGHTA, CDR2 FQGNSA.

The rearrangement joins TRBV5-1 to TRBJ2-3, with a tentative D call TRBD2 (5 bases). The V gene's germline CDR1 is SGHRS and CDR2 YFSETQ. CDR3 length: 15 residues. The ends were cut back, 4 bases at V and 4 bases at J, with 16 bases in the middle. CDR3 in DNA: TGCGCCAGCAGCGGATCGATAGGAGGCCCAGATACGCAGTATTTT. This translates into CASSGSIGGPDTQYF.

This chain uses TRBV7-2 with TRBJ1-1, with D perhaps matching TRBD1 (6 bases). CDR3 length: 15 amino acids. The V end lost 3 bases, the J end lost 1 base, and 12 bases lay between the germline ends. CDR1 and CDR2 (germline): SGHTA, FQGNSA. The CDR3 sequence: CASSFLTGKNTEAFF. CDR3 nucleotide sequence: TGTGCCAGCAGCTTCCTAACAGGGAAGAACACTGAAGCTTTCTTT.

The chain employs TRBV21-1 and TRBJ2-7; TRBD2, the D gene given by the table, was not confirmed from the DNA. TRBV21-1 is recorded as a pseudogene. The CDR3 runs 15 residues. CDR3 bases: TGTGCCACGGGGGAAGAGCGGGCAGGATCCTACGAGCAGTACTTC. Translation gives CATGEERAGSYEQYF.

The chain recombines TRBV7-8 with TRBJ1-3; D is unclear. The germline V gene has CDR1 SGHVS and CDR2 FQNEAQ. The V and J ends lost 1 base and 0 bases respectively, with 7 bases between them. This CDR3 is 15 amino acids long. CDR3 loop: CASSLVAFSGNTIYF. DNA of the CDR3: TGTGCCAGCAGCTTAGTCGCGTTCTCTGGAAACACCATATATTTT. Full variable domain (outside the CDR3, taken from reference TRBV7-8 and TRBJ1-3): GAGVSQSPRYKVAKRGQDVALRCDPISGHVSLFWYQQALGQGPEFLTYFQNEAQLDKSGLPSDRFFAERPEGSVSTLKIQRTQQEDSAVYLCASSLVAFSGNTIYFGEGSWLTVV.